This is a list of T cell receptor beta chains from one sample in a study of lymphopenia after photon versus proton radiotherapy. Here immunoSEQ multiplex PCR was the method, and the copy in TCRdb shows in-frame clones only, minus some. This table holds about 160,000 clones, less than 90% found once. This specimen was peripheral blood, taken from a patient treated with photon-based radiotherapy. Receptors originate from a middle-aged man with gastric cancer. Each CDR3 is given with its conserved first and last residue. Each record gives: clone size, D gene, V gene, J gene, CDR3 DNA, CDR3 protein. The D gene is left open where the match is weak. Clone sizes are given selectively: once, few, many, or a class where the clone is expanded.

NA	NA	TRBV5-6	TRBJ1-2	TGTGCCAGCAGCTTGGTAGTTGGGGGTCATGGCTACACCTTC	CASSLVVGGHGYTF
NA	NA	TRBV6-6	TRBJ2-1	TGTGCCAGCAGTTACGACAACGAGCAGTTCTTC	CASSYDNEQFF
NA	TRBD1	TRBV28	TRBJ2-3	TGTGCCAGCAGATCAGGGGGCGCCACAGATACGCAGTATTTT	CASRSGGATDTQYF
NA	TRBD2	TRBV10-2	TRBJ2-7	TGCGCCAGCAGTCATACTAGCGACGAGCAGTACTTC	CASSHTSDEQYF
once	NA	TRBV10-3	TRBJ1-5	TGTGCCATCACTGATAGCAATCAGCCCCAGCATTTT	CAITDSNQPQHF
NA	NA	TRBV28	TRBJ2-7	TGTGCCAGCAGTTTGCCGGGCTACGAGCAGTACTTC	CASSLPGYEQYF
NA	NA	TRBV6-6	TRBJ1-1	TGTGCCAGCAGTTATTGGGGCACCATGAACACTGAAGCTTTCTTT	CASSYWGTMNTEAFF
NA	NA	TRBV10-3	TRBJ2-7	TGTGCCATCAAGTCAGGGGGGCAGCCCGAGCAGTACTTC	CAIKSGGQPEQYF
NA	NA	TRBV11-2	TRBJ2-2	TGTGCCAGCAGCTTAGATGCCTCCCTGGCGTTTTTT	CASSLDASLAFF
NA	NA	TRBV27	TRBJ2-3	TGTGCCAGCAGTCTCACGGGCCCCACAGATACGCAGTATTTT	CASSLTGPTDTQYF
NA	TRBD1	TRBV4-2	TRBJ2-1	TGTGCCAGCAGCCCTCGGACAGGAACGGATGAGCAGTTCTTC	CASSPRTGTDEQFF
NA	NA	TRBV9	TRBJ1-1	TGTGCCAGCAGCGTAGTTGGGGGAAGCACTGAAGCTTTCTTT	CASSVVGGSTEAFF
few	NA	TRBV7-2	TRBJ2-2	TGTGCCAGCAGCTTAAGAAGTAGCACCGGGGAGCTGTTTTTT	CASSLRSSTGELFF
NA	NA	TRBV29-1	TRBJ2-7	TGCAGCGCCAGGACAGATTCCTACGAGCAGTACTTC	CSARTDSYEQYF